The 22 T cell receptor beta chains presented below share a single source sample, sequenced in a study of shared clonotypes between healthy human individuals. Only in-frame clones appear in the TCRdb table, and some are missing; sequencing was by immunoSEQ multiplex PCR. Of about 2.1 million clones listed, around 93% are singletons. Terminally differentiated effector memory CD45RA+ cells were left out of the naive CD8 fraction, which was CD45RO-negative and positively selected for CCR7. The specimen sequenced was naive CD8+ T cells from PBMCs. The receptors stem from a man aged 18 to 29 in good health. Some clones in this sample may be carry-over from other donors' samples.

The chain uses TRBV7-9 and TRBJ2-7; TRBD1 might be the D (6 bases). Per germline, CDR1 SEHNR and CDR2 FQNEAQ (reference sequence). Trimming took 5 bases from V and 2 from J, leaving 16 bases between them. This CDR3 has 15 residues. In nucleotides, the CDR3 is TGTGCCAGCAGCCTGCTAACAGGGTCCGCCTACGAGCAGTACTTC. It codes for CASSLLTGSAYEQYF.

The chain carries TRBV5-4 and TRBJ2-1; 10 bases line up with TRBD2. V trimming: 9 bases; J trimming: 13 bases; junction bases outside the gene matches: 7. The CDR3 consists of 11 residues. CDR1 is SGHNT and CDR2 is YYREEE in the germline V gene (reference sequence). The CDR3 loop is CATSLAGDQFF. The CDR3 DNA sequence: TGTGCCACGTCCCTAGCGGGGGACCAGTTCTTC.

Comment on this clone: Other nucleotide sequences in the sample specify the same CDR3. V is TRBV9 and J is TRBJ2-7; D not certain. Trimming cost V 0 bases and J 2 bases, with 9 bases left between them. This CDR3 has 14 residues. The germline V gene encodes CDR1 SGDLS and CDR2 YYNGEE. The CDR3 protein is CASSVGQSPYEQYF. CDR3 DNA sequence: TGTGCCAGCAGCGTAGGGCAGTCGCCCTACGAGCAGTACTTC.

This chain links TRBV6-5 with TRBJ2-5; TRBD2 aligns across 7 bases. The J call is in doubt because the DNA end fits TRBJ2-7 better. Germline V gene lookup returns CDR1 MNHEY and CDR2 SVGAGI. The CDR3 runs to 13 residues. The CDR3 coding sequence is TGTGCCAGCAGATCGGGAGGATTCTACGAGCAGTACTTC. Residues: CASRSGGFYEQYF.

This clone was recorded only once. The chain combines TRBV28 with TRBJ2-1; the match to TRBD2 covers 7 bases. Losses at the gene ends were 6 bases for V and 7 bases for J; bases not matched to a gene: 21. This CDR3 comprises 18 residues. Germline CDR1 reads MDHEN; CDR2 reads SYDVKM. CDR3 sequence reads: CASSPGTTFDEARNEQFF. The CDR3 DNA follows: TGTGCCAGCAGCCCAGGGACTACTTTCGACGAAGCGAGGAATGAGCAGTTCTTC.

The genes are TRBV7-2 and TRBJ1-2, with a weak D call TRBD1 (5 bases). V lost 2 bases and J lost 7, with 26 bases in between. CDR1 and CDR2 (germline): SGHTA, FQGNSA. CDR3 length equals 18 residues. The CDR3 reads CASSLRFGNRGEYRGYTF. The DNA of the CDR3 is TGTGCCAGCAGCTTAAGGTTTGGCAACCGAGGGGAGTATCGTGGCTACACCTTC. Full variable domain (outside the CDR3, taken from reference TRBV7-2 and TRBJ1-2): GAGVSQSPSNKVTEKGKDVELRCDPISGHTALYWYRQSLGQGLEFLIYFQGNSAPDKSGLPSDRFSAERTGGSVSTLTIQRTQQEDSAVYLCASSLRFGNRGEYRGYTFGSGTRLTVV.

The chain combines TRBV28 with TRBJ2-7, with D uncertain. The V gene's germline CDR1 is MDHEN and CDR2 SYDVKM. CDR3 size: 15 residues. The V gene lost 8 bases and the J gene lost 0 bases, with 17 bases spanning the gap. CDR3 DNA sequence: TGTGCCAGCTCCCCCTGGAAGGGCCGCTCCTACGAGCAGTACTTC. Translated, it gives CASSPWKGRSYEQYF.

This clone occurred a few times. The chain recombines TRBV7-9 with TRBJ2-4; a weak D match, TRBD2 (5 bases). Per germline, CDR1 SEHNR and CDR2 FQNEAQ (reference sequence). Trimming pared 5 bases from V and 5 bases from J, leaving 10 bases between. CDR3 size: 13 residues. The CDR3 loop reads CASSLERENIQYF. For the CDR3, the DNA is TGTGCCAGCAGCCTGGAGAGGGAAAACATTCAGTACTTC.

V is TRBV6-1 and J is TRBJ2-2; unclear D gene. V was shortened by 7 bases and J by 4 bases, with 16 bases between the two germline ends. The CDR3 length is 15 residues. Germline V CDR1 and CDR2: MNHNS, SASEGT. In nucleotides, the CDR3 is TGTGCCAGCATCTCCGAGCGCCGCCTCACCGGGGAGCTGTTTTTT. Residues: CASISERRLTGELFF.

This clone was counted between two and nine times. V usage is TRBV28 and J usage is TRBJ1-5; D ambiguous. This CDR3 spans 15 amino acids. V was clipped by 2 bases and J by 3 bases, with 11 bases between them. Germline CDR1 and CDR2: MDHEN and SYDVKM. Written as DNA, the CDR3 is TGTGCCAGCAGTTTAAGAGGCAGCTTCAATCAGCCCCAGCATTTT. Amino acid sequence: CASSLRGSFNQPQHF.

This chain connects TRBV7-6 to TRBJ2-1; the match to TRBD2 covers 8 bases. V trimming: 3 bases; J trimming: 5 bases; junction bases outside the gene matches: 0. Germline V gene data show CDR1 as SGHVS and CDR2 as FNYEAQ. This CDR3 contains 13 residues. For the CDR3, the DNA is TGTGCCAGCAGCTTCGGGGGGGACAATGAGCAGTTCTTC. The encoded protein is CASSFGGDNEQFF. Complete variable domain (other parts from reference TRBV7-6 and TRBJ2-1): GAGVSQSPRYKVTKRGQDVALRCDPISGHVSLYWYRQALGQGPEFLTYFNYEAQQDKSGLPNDRFSAERPEGSISTLTIQRTEQRDSAMYRCASSFGGDNEQFFGPGTRLTVL.

This rearrangement joins TRBV5-5 to TRBJ1-2, with D unclear. The germline V and J ends were trimmed by 0 bases and 6 bases, with 12 bases remaining between them. Germline CDR1 SGHKS, CDR2 YYEKEE (reference sequence). This CDR3 is 14 amino acids long. Here the CDR3 DNA reads TGTGCCAGCAGCTTGGGGTGGGGTGAGGATGGCTACACCTTC. Translating gives CASSLGWGEDGYTF.

The chain uses TRBV7-2 and TRBJ1-1, with D possibly TRBD1 on 6 matching bases. There are 14 residues in the CDR3. CDR1 and CDR2 (germline): SGHTA, FQGNSA. Trimming took off 3 bases at V and 5 bases at J, with 13 bases between the two ends. DNA for the CDR3: TGTGCCAGCAGCTTGACCAGGGGCGGTACTGAAGCTTTCTTT. This translates into CASSLTRGGTEAFF.

This clone was seen once. The chain combines TRBV27 with TRBJ1-5, with 10 bases fitting TRBD1. CDR3 length equals 15 residues. Germline assignment: CDR1 MNHEY and CDR2 SMNVEV (reference sequence). V gave up 5 bases and J gave up 5 bases; unmatched junction bases: 6. The CDR3 protein is CASSIGTGAHQPQHF. The CDR3 DNA follows: TGTGCCAGCAGTATAGGGACAGGGGCCCATCAGCCCCAGCATTTT.

The chain has TRBV5-1 and TRBJ2-5; 9 bases map to TRBD2. The CDR3 extends over 15 amino acids. The germline CDR1 and CDR2 sequences are SGHRS and YFSETQ. The V and J ends lost 3 bases and 5 bases, in that order; junction bases with no gene match: 8. The CDR3 region has the DNA TGCGCCAGCAGCTGGGGAGCGGGAGGAAGGGAGACCCAGTACTTC. Translation gives CASSWGAGGRETQYF. The full variable domain, rest sourced from reference TRBV5-1 and TRBJ2-5, is KAGVTQTPRYLIKTRGQQVTLSCSPISGHRSVSWYQQTPGQGLQFLFEYFSETQRNKGNFPGRFSGRQFSNSRSEMNVSTLELGDSALYLCASSWGAGGRETQYFGPGTRLLVL.

The chain employs TRBV5-1 and TRBJ2-7; 7 bases fit TRBD2. After removal of 4 bases from V and 3 bases from J, the junction contained 7 bases not matched to a gene. This CDR3 contains 14 residues. Germline lookup yields CDR1 SGHRS and CDR2 YFSETQ. DNA of the CDR3: TGCGCCAGCAGCCACCCCGCTAGCGGCTACGAGCAGTACTTC. Its protein product is CASSHPASGYEQYF.

The J gene is TRBJ2-1, the V gene TRBV11-2, with a possible D match to TRBD2 (6 bases). The CDR3 loop spans 17 amino acids. V lost 1 base to trimming and J lost 4 bases, with 17 bases between them. The germline V gene encodes CDR1 SGHAT and CDR2 FQNNGV. Here the CDR3 reads CASSLGRRDSVYNEQFF. For the CDR3, the DNA is TGTGCCAGCAGCTTAGGACGCCGGGACTCCGTTTACAATGAGCAGTTCTTC.

The rearrangement uses TRBV27 and TRBJ2-7, with a weak D call TRBD2 (7 bases). The V gene lost 6 bases and the J gene lost 6 bases, with 18 bases spanning the gap. The CDR3 runs 14 residues. Germline values: CDR1 MNHEY, CDR2 SMNVEV (reference sequence). The CDR3 sequence: CASSSVGGLGEQYF. In DNA, the CDR3 is TGTGCCAGCAGCTCCGTCGGGGGGCTAGGCGAGCAGTACTTC.

The V and J genes are TRBV4-1 and TRBJ2-1; possible D gene TRBD2, 6 bases. Germline lookup yields CDR1 MGHRA and CDR2 YSYEKL. This CDR3 is built from 14 residues. The germline V and J ends were trimmed by 2 bases and 6 bases, with 11 bases remaining between them. CDR3 region: CASSQRGLANEQFF. CDR3 nucleotide sequence: TGCGCCAGCAGCCAACGGGGACTCGCCAATGAGCAGTTCTTC.

The J gene is TRBJ1-5, the V gene TRBV19; tentative D call: TRBD1 (5 bases). The germline gives CDR1 LNHDA, CDR2 SQIVND (reference sequence). V gave up 5 bases and J gave up 7 bases, with 21 bases separating them. This CDR3 is built from 16 residues. In DNA, the CDR3 is TGTGCCAGTAGTTCAGGGTTCCCGGGGGTCGGACAGCCCCAGCATTTT. This translates into CASSSGFPGVGQPQHF.

V and J are TRBV9 and TRBJ2-1, with D perhaps matching TRBD1 (5 bases). V was pared by 3 bases and J by 3 bases, with 16 bases between. Germline V gives CDR1 SGDLS, CDR2 YYNGEE. This CDR3 has 16 residues. CDR3 nucleotides: TGTGCCAGCAGCGCCTCGACAGAGATCTTCTACAATGAGCAGTTCTTC. Residues: CASSASTEIFYNEQFF.

V and J are TRBV7-6 and TRBJ2-3; TRBD1 matches at 11 bases. The germline CDR1 and CDR2 sequences are SGHVS and FNYEAQ. Trimming took 5 bases from V and 4 from J; bases not matched to a gene: 5. This CDR3 has 15 amino acids. The DNA of the CDR3 is TGTGCCAGCAGCCCCCGGACAGGGGGCTCAGATACGCAGTATTTT. It specifies CASSPRTGGSDTQYF.